Listed below are T cell receptor beta chains from one sample, sequenced in a study of T-cell reconstitution after alpha-beta-depleted transplantation in children. TCRdb analysed the PCR reads with MiXCR anew, one entry per CDR3 protein. The repertoire holds over 450,000 distinct CDR3 sequences, with roughly a tenth as singletons. The sequencing used PBMCs, collected before TCRalphabeta/CD19-depleted stem cell transplant. These receptors all stem from a child aged 2 to 10 with inherited bone marrow failure, due to receive a stem cell transplant. CDR3s include the opening cysteine and the closing phenylalanine or tryptophan. The D gene is left open where the match is weak. Some rows have no size entry. The others give once, few or many, or a class for an expanded clone.

DNA	CDR3	D	J	V	size
TGTGCCAGCAGGCCAACAGGGGAGCGGGATGGCTACACCTTC	CASRPTGERDGYTF	TRBD1	TRBJ1-2	TRBV28	NA
TGTGCCTGGAGTTTGACTAGCGCTACAGATACGCAGTATTTT	CAWSLTSATDTQYF	TRBD2	TRBJ2-3	TRBV30	few
TGTGCCAGCAGCTTGGGACAGTTCCGCAATCAGCCCCAGCATTTT	CASSLGQFRNQPQHF	NA	TRBJ1-5	TRBV5-6	many
TGTGCCAGCATCCTAGGGCTAGCGGGCCCCGGGGCCAACGTCCTGACTTTC	CASILGLAGPGANVLTF	TRBD2	TRBJ2-6	TRBV12-3/TRBV12-4	few
TGCGCCAGCAGCCAAGATGGTGGGCAGGGGATATACAATGAGCAGTTCTTC	CASSQDGGQGIYNEQFF	NA	TRBJ2-1	TRBV4-3	many
TGCAGCGCCAAGCCCGGGACTAGCCCCCGGAATGAGCAGTTCTTC	CSAKPGTSPRNEQFF	TRBD2	TRBJ2-1	TRBV29-1	many
TGCAGCGTTGGATTGAACACTGAAGCTTTCTTT	CSVGLNTEAFF	NA	TRBJ1-1	TRBV29-1	few
TGTGCCAGCAGGGGGGCTAGCGGGATTTACGAGCAGTACTTC	CASRGASGIYEQYF	TRBD2	TRBJ2-7	TRBV7-8	many
TGTGCCAGCAATGGACAGGTCAATCAGCCCCAGCATTTT	CASNGQVNQPQHF	TRBD1	TRBJ1-5	TRBV2	many
TGTGCCAGCAGCTTAGCGCAGGGAGGAAGAAAAGAGACCCAGTACTTC	CASSLAQGGRKETQYF	NA	TRBJ2-5	TRBV7-9	many
TGCGCCAGCAGCCAAGACAGCCGCGGGAGGCGGAATGAGCAGTTCTTC	CASSQDSRGRRNEQFF	TRBD2	TRBJ2-1	TRBV4-3	many
TGTGCCAGCACCGCCCCGGGACACGGCGGCGGGGAGCTGTTTTTT	CASTAPGHGGGELFF	NA	TRBJ2-2	TRBV12-3/TRBV12-4	many
TGTGCCAGTATGTCCCCCTGGACTAGCGGGAGGTACGACTACAATGAGCAGTTCTTC	CASMSPWTSGRYDYNEQFF	TRBD2	TRBJ2-1	TRBV19	NA
TGTGCCAGCAGCTTAGGGGGACAGGGGACGTACCAAGAGACCCAGTACTTC	CASSLGGQGTYQETQYF	TRBD1	TRBJ2-5	TRBV7-2	many
TGTGCCAGCAGTTTAACGGTCGACGAGCAGTACTTC	CASSLTVDEQYF	NA	TRBJ2-7	TRBV28	many
TGTGCCAGCAGCGATACTAACTACAATGAGCAGTTCTTC	CASSDTNYNEQFF	NA	TRBJ2-1	TRBV9	NA
TGTGCCAGCGCACTGATCGAAGGATGGAGGACTGAAGCTTTCTTT	CASALIEGWRTEAFF	NA	TRBJ1-1	TRBV27	many
TGTGCCAGCAGCGGGCCCGGGACGGTCTACAATGAGCAGTTCTTC	CASSGPGTVYNEQFF	NA	TRBJ2-1	TRBV9	NA
TGTGCCAGCAGCTTAGTGCCCGTCCTGAGGTACTTC	CASSLVPVLRYF	NA	TRBJ2-4	TRBV11-2	many
TGTGCCAGCCTGTCGAAGCGTTTTTCCTACGAGCAGTACTTC	CASLSKRFSYEQYF	NA	TRBJ2-7	TRBV2	NA
TGTGCCAGCAGTTATGGGGGGACCCTCGGGAACGAGCAGTACTTC	CASSYGGTLGNEQYF	NA	TRBJ2-7	TRBV6-5	NA
TGCAGTGCTGAGAGGGGGGCGCCCACTGAAGCTTTCTTT	CSAERGAPTEAFF	NA	TRBJ1-1	TRBV20-1	many
TGTGCCAGCAGTCTAGAGGGAGGTCTCGAGCAGTACTTC	CASSLEGGLEQYF	NA	TRBJ2-7	TRBV27	NA
TGCAGCGTCGTTGACAGGGCGAACTACGAGCAGTACTTC	CSVVDRANYEQYF	TRBD1	TRBJ2-7	TRBV29-1	NA
TGTGCCAGCGGGACGGTGGTAGCCAAAAACATTCAGTACTTC	CASGTVVAKNIQYF	NA	TRBJ2-4	TRBV27	many
TGTGCCAGTAGAGTGGGAGTGAATGGCTACACCTTC	CASRVGVNGYTF	NA	TRBJ1-2	TRBV19	many
TGTGCCAGCAGTGACTATAATTCACCCCTCCACTTT	CASSDYNSPLHF	NA	TRBJ1-6	TRBV27	many
TGTGCCAGCAGCTTACCCCCCCAGGGGCGAAAAGAGACCCAGTACTTC	CASSLPPQGRKETQYF	NA	TRBJ2-5	TRBV7-9	many
TGCAGCGTTGATGTCCGGACCTACAATGAGCAGTTCTTC	CSVDVRTYNEQFF	NA	TRBJ2-1	TRBV29-1	many
TGCAGCGGCTGCGGGACTAGCGGGAGAAGCTCCACAGATACGCAGTATTTT	CSGCGTSGRSSTDTQYF	TRBD2	TRBJ2-3	TRBV29-1	many
TGTGCCAGCAGTCCCCTTCCGGAAGCTTTCTTT	CASSPLPEAFF	NA	TRBJ1-1	TRBV12-3/TRBV12-4	many
TGTGCCAGCAGTTTAAGCGTCGCGGGCAGGGCCCCCCAGTACTTC	CASSLSVAGRAPQYF	NA	TRBJ2-5	TRBV12-3/TRBV12-4	many
TGTGCCACCAGTGATTCAGCAGCCCCGAACACTGAAGCTTTCTTT	CATSDSAAPNTEAFF	NA	TRBJ1-1	TRBV24-1	many
TGCGCCAGCAGCTTCGTCCATGGGACAGCGGGGCAGTTCTTC	CASSFVHGTAGQFF	NA	TRBJ2-1	TRBV5-1	few
TGTGCCAGCAGTAGCGGGTATAGCTCCTACAATGAGCAGTTCTTC	CASSSGYSSYNEQFF	NA	TRBJ2-1	TRBV12-3/TRBV12-4	few